Ten or more counts support the clone carrying this T cell receptor beta chain. Its specificity is unknown. TCR beta CDR3 region amplification was performed from RNA transcripts. Using the HTBI primer set, a first-round RT-PCR was run on the TCR CDR3. TCRdb processed the multiplex PCR reads anew with MiXCR; each CDR3 protein has one entry. Of 500,000 or so distinct CDR3 sequences listed, roughly 16% are singletons. These data come from a study of T cells in Graves' hyperthyroidism and ophthalmopathy. Study summary: Peripheral blood was collected at initial diagnosis, before any treatment.

Notes on the study in general: Most thyroid clonotypes that were expanded above 0.001 also turned up in blood.

Germline V gene lookup returns CDR1 SGHTA and CDR2 FQGNSA. Unmatched junction bases numbered 4, after V lost 2 bases and J lost 2 bases. The CDR3 is 16 amino acids. The receptor was isolated from a woman aged 25 to 39 with Graves' ophthalmopathy. Sequenced: blood. V is TRBV7-2 and J is TRBJ2-7; 12 nucleotides agree with TRBD2. For the CDR3, the DNA is TGTGCCAGCAGCTTAAGGACTAGCGGGATAACCTACGAGCAGTACTTC. Translated: CASSLRTSGITYEQYF.